This T cell receptor (beta chain) stems from a study of identifying expanded T cells in peripheral blood. Notes on the study in general: About 1.2 clones differed between technical replicates, versus about 16 and 19 over time.

V lost 4 bases, J lost 11 bases, and 9 bases stayed unmatched. The CDR3 length is 15 residues. Looked up from germline, CDR1 is MNHEY and CDR2 is SVGAGI. With regard to this clone: Its target is not known.

The protocol was immunoSEQ multiplex PCR, while the TCRdb copy is restricted to in-frame clones and leaves out a portion. The table shows about 100,000 clones, with around 90% occurring only once. No infections or other immune events were documented during collection. This TCR derives from a person aged 18 to 75 in good health. The sequenced sample consisted of blood. This chain joins TRBV6-5 and TRBJ2-3; 13 bases are shared with TRBD2. DNA of the CDR3: TGTGCCAGCAGTTGGGCCGGGACTAGCGGGGAGAAGCAGTATTTT. Protein product: CASSWAGTSGEKQYF.